This T cell receptor beta chain was sequenced for a study of blood T cell repertoires in COVID-19. Study in general: The study drew acute and convalescent COVID-19 samples from the United States, Italy and Spain. Sample material is recorded as cDNA or gDNA derived from T cells, B-cell-depleted T cells, or PBMCs.

V was pared by 7 bases and J by 1 base, with 10 bases between. Germline V gives CDR1 MDHEN, CDR2 SYDVKM. The CDR3 contains 13 residues. Per the study methods: Scientists estimated how many nucleated cells there were by amplifying reference gene primers. The data were produced by immunoSEQ multiplex PCR, yet TCRdb's version contains in-frame clones alone and is incomplete. That table supplies the V and J calls and clone size; D and trimming were determined from the DNA. Among roughly 140,000 clones listed, under 90% were seen once. The gene calls are TRBV28 and TRBJ1-1, with unresolved D. This receptor was identified in a man aged 60 to 75 with acute or convalescent COVID-19. Sequences were obtained from peripheral blood. The DNA for the CDR3 is TGTGCCAGCACCGTATCAGGGAACACTGAAGCTTTCTTT. Amino acid sequence: CASTVSGNTEAFF.